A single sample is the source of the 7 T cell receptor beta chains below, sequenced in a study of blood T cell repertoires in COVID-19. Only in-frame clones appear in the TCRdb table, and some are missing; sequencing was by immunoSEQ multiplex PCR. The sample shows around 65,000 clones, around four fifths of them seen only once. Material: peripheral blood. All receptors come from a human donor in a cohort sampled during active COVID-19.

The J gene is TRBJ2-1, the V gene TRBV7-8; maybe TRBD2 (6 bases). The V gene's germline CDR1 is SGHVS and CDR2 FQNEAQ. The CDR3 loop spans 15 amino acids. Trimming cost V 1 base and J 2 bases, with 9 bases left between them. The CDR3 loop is CASSLVGGPYNEQFF. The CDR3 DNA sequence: TGTGCCAGCAGCTTAGTGGGGGGACCCTACAATGAGCAGTTCTTC.

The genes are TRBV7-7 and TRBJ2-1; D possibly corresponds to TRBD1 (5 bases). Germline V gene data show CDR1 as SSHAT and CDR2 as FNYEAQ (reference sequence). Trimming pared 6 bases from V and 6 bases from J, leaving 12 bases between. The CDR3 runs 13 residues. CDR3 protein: CASSRRQGNEQFF. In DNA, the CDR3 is TGTGCCAGCAGTCGTCGGCAGGGCAATGAGCAGTTCTTC.

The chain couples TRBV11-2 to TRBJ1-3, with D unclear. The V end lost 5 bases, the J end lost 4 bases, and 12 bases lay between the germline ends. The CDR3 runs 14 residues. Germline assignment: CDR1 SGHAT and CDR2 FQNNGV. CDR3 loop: CASSPLSQGNTIYF. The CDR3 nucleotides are TGTGCCAGCAGCCCGCTTTCGCAGGGAAACACCATATATTTT.

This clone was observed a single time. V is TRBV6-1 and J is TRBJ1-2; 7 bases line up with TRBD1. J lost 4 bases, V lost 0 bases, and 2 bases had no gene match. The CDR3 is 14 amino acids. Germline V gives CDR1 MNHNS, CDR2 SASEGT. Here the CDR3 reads CASSEAGTAYGYTF. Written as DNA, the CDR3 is TGTGCCAGCAGTGAAGCCGGGACAGCCTATGGCTACACCTTC.

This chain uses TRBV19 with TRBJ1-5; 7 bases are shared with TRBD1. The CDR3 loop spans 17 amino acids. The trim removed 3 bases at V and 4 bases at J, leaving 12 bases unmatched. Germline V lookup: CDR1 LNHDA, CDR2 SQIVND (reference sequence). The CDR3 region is CASSISRTGPYNQPQHF. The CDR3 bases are TGTGCCAGTAGTATCTCTCGGACAGGCCCTTATAATCAGCCCCAGCATTTT.

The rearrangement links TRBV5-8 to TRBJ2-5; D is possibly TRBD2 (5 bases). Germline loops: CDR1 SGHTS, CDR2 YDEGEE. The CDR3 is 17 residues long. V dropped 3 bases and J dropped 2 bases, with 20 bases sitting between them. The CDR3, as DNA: TGTGCCAGCAGCTCCATCCGCGGGTGGGGTCGGCAAGAGACCCAGTACTTC. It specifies CASSSIRGWGRQETQYF.

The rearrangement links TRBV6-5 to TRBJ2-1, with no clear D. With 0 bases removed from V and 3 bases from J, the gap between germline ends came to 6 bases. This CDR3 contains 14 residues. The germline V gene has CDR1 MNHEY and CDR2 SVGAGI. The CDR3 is CASSYSLRYNEQFF. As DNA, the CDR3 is TGTGCCAGCAGTTACTCACTACGCTACAATGAGCAGTTCTTC.